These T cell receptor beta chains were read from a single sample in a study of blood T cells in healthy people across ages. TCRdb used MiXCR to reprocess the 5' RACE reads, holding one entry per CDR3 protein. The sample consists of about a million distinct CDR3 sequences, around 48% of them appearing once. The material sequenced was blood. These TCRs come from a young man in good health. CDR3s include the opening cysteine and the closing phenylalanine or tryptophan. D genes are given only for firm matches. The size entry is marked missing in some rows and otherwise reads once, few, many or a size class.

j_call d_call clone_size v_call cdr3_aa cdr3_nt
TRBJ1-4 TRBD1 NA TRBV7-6 CASSLRTGSYEKLFF TGTGCCAGCAGCCTTCGGACAGGGAGTTATGAAAAACTGTTTTTT
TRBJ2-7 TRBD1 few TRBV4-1 CASSPTPRQGLSEQYF TGCGCCAGCAGCCCCACACCCCGACAGGGATTGAGCGAGCAGTACTTC
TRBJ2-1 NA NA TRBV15 CATSRDQEDEQFF TGTGCCACCAGCAGAGATCAGGAGGATGAGCAGTTCTTC
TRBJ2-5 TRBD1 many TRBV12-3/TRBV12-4 CASRSRDRGYQETQYF TGTGCCAGCAGATCCAGGGACAGGGGGTACCAAGAGACCCAGTACTTC
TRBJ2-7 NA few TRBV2 CASSEAPMQAYEQYF TGTGCCAGCAGTGAAGCGCCGATGCAGGCCTACGAGCAGTACTTC
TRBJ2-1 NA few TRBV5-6 CASRGQLSSYNEQFF TGTGCCAGCAGGGGTCAGTTGAGCTCCTACAATGAGCAGTTCTTC
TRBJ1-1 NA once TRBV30 CAWSVRSVNTEAFF TGTGCCTGGAGTGTCCGGAGCGTGAACACTGAAGCTTTCTTT
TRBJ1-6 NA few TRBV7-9 CASSLGPGSSSPLHF TGTGCCAGCAGCTTAGGACCGGGGTCGAGTTCACCCCTCCACTTT
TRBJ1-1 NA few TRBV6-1 CASHRGNTEAFF TGTGCCAGCCACCGGGGGAACACTGAAGCTTTCTTT
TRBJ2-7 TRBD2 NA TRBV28 CASSFRRQTNRGAYEQYF TGTGCCAGCAGCTTCCGTCGGCAGACTAACCGGGGGGCCTACGAGCAGTACTTC
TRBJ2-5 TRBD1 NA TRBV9 CASSVVTGGGETQYF TGTGCCAGCAGCGTAGTTACAGGGGGCGGCGAGACCCAGTACTTC
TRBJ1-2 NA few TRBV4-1 CASSQERGGTPISGYTF TGCGCCAGCAGCCAAGAACGTGGAGGGACTCCAATTTCTGGCTACACCTTC
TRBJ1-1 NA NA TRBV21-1 CASSKMGREDTEAFF TGTGCCAGCAGCAAGATGGGCAGGGAAGACACTGAAGCTTTCTTT
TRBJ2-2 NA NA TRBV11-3 CASSFAGTQNTGELFF TGTGCCAGCAGCTTTGCCGGGACTCAAAACACCGGGGAGCTGTTTTTT
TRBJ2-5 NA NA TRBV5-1 CASGYDTETQYF TGCGCCAGCGGGTACGATACAGAGACCCAGTACTTC
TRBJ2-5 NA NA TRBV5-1 CASSPTGAIQETQYF TGCGCCAGCAGTCCGACGGGGGCGATACAAGAGACCCAGTACTTC
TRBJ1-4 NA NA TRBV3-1 CASSQTNEKLFF TGTGCCAGCAGCCAAACTAATGAAAAACTGTTTTTT
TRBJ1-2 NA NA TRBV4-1 CASSQVIGSDGYTF TGCGCCAGCAGCCAGGTCATAGGATCTGATGGCTACACCTTC
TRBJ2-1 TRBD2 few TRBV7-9 CASSLPPRLAGAGNEQFF TGTGCCAGCAGCTTACCCCCCCGCCTAGCGGGGGCCGGGAATGAGCAGTTCTTC
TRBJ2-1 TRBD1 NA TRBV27 CASRVQGAGNEQFF TGTGCCAGCAGGGTACAGGGGGCGGGCAATGAGCAGTTCTTC
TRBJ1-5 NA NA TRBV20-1 CSAPPQQFSNQPQHF TGCAGTGCCCCGCCCCAACAGTTTAGCAATCAGCCCCAGCATTTT
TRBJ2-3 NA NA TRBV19 CASSTQGKIRTDTQYF TGTGCCAGTAGTACACAGGGTAAGATTCGCACAGATACGCAGTATTTT
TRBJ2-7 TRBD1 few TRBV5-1 CASSLGDRGREQYF TGCGCCAGCAGCTTGGGGGACAGGGGACGCGAGCAGTACTTC
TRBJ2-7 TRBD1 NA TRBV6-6 CASRTGFDEQYF TGTGCCAGCAGGACAGGGTTTGACGAGCAGTACTTC
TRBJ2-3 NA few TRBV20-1 CSAPFRPSTDTQYF TGCAGTGCCCCTTTCAGGCCTAGCACAGATACGCAGTATTTT
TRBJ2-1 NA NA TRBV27 CASSRTPGLKSSYNEQFF TGTGCCAGCAGTCGGACCCCGGGACTGAAAAGCTCCTACAATGAGCAGTTCTTC
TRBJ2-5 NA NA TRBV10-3 CAISGTVGETQYF TGTGCCATCAGTGGGACCGTGGGAGAGACCCAGTACTTC
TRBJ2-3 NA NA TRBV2 CASRMGRGAGDTQYF TGTGCTAGCAGGATGGGTCGGGGGGCAGGAGATACGCAGTATTTT
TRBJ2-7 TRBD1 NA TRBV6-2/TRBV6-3 CASSDTGGAYEQYF TGTGCCAGCAGTGACACAGGGGGCGCCTACGAGCAGTACTTC
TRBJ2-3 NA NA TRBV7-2 CASSLGFGGPSTDTQYF TGTGCCAGCAGCTTAGGTTTCGGGGGCCCTAGCACAGATACGCAGTATTTT
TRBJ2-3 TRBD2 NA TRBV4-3 CASSHPTSGLGDTQYF TGCGCCAGCAGCCACCCAACTAGCGGCTTGGGGGATACGCAGTATTTT
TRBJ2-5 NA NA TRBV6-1 CASLLRAETQYF TGTGCCAGCTTGTTACGCGCAGAGACCCAGTACTTC
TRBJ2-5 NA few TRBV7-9 CASSPSGTKYQETQYF TGTGCCAGCAGCCCCTCCGGGACCAAGTACCAAGAGACCCAGTACTTC
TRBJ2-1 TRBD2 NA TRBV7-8 CASAPGGDYNEQFF TGTGCCAGCGCCCCCGGGGGGGACTACAATGAGCAGTTCTTC
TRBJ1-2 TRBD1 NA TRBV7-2 CASSPRQGLGYTF TGTGCCAGCAGCCCGCGACAGGGGTTGGGCTACACCTTC
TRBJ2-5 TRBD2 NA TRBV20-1 CSGQSGVETQYF TGCAGTGGTCAAAGCGGGGTGGAGACCCAGTACTTC
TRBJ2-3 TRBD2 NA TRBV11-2 CASTIDLAGGDTQYF TGTGCCAGCACCATCGATCTAGCGGGGGGGGATACGCAGTATTTT
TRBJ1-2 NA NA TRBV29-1 CSAVQAQSIGYTF TGCAGCGCCGTCCAGGCGCAAAGTATCGGCTACACCTTC
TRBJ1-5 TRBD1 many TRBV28 CASREGAQPQHF TGTGCCAGCAGGGAGGGGGCTCAGCCCCAGCATTTT
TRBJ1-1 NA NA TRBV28 CASTGYMNTEAFF TGTGCCAGTACAGGGTACATGAACACTGAAGCTTTCTTT
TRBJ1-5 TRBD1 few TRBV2 CASSETGAGGQPQHF TGTGCCAGCAGTGAAACGGGGGCAGGGGGTCAGCCCCAGCATTTT
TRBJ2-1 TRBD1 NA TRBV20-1 CSARGYRGLMSSYNEQFF TGCAGTGCTAGAGGTTACAGGGGCCTAATGAGCTCCTACAATGAGCAGTTCTTC
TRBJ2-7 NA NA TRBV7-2 CASSPRGGGAYEQYF TGTGCCAGCAGCCCCCGGGGAGGCGGAGCCTACGAGCAGTACTTC
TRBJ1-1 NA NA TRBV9 CASSVGPTPDTEAFF TGTGCCAGCAGCGTAGGCCCGACTCCGGACACTGAAGCTTTCTTT
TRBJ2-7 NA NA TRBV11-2 CASSLVPSRLSYNEQYF TGTGCCAGCAGCTTAGTACCCAGTCGGCTCTCCTACAATGAGCAGTACTTC
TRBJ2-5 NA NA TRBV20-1 CSARDSDPNVGETQYF TGCAGTGCTAGAGATAGCGATCCAAACGTGGGAGAGACCCAGTACTTC
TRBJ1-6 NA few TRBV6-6 CASSYQGPLHF TGTGCCAGCAGTTACCAAGGACCCCTCCACTTT
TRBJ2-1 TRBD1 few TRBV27 CASRPGTGLYNEQFF TGTGCCAGCAGACCCGGGACAGGCTTATACAATGAGCAGTTCTTC
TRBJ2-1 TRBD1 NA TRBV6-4 CASSRDRGQENEQFF TGTGCCAGCAGTAGGGACAGGGGGCAAGAAAATGAGCAGTTCTTC
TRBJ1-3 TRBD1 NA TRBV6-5 CASSYDRGPGNTIYF TGTGCCAGCAGTTACGACAGGGGGCCTGGAAACACCATATATTTT
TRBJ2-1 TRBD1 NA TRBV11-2 CASSPPRATGGGHEQFF TGTGCCAGCAGCCCCCCCAGGGCCACAGGGGGCGGACATGAGCAGTTCTTC
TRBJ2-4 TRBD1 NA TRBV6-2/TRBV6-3 CASRLAGQGVGIQYF TGTGCCAGCAGACTCGCGGGACAGGGGGTAGGCATTCAGTACTTC
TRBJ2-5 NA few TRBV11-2 CASTLSPETQYF TGTGCCAGCACCTTATCCCCAGAGACCCAGTACTTC
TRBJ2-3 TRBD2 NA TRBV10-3 CAIKSGGRPDTQYF TGTGCCATCAAGAGCGGGGGTCGACCAGATACGCAGTATTTT
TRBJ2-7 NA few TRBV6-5 CASSYSGRTYEQYF TGTGCCAGCAGTTACTCAGGCCGAACCTACGAGCAGTACTTC
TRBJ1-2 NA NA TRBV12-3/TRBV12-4 CASSDQRAFDGYTF TGTGCCAGCAGTGACCAGAGAGCCTTTGATGGCTACACCTTC
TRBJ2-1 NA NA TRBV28 CASSFEELSPPNEQFF TGTGCCAGCAGTTTTGAAGAGCTATCTCCTCCCAATGAGCAGTTCTTC
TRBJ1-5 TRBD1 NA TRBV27 CASSLTAGGGVNQPQHF TGTGCCAGCAGTTTAACGGCAGGGGGCGGTGTCAATCAGCCCCAGCATTTT
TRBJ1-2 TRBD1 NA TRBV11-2 CASSLDQGVYGYTF TGTGCCAGCAGCTTAGATCAGGGGGTCTATGGCTACACCTTC
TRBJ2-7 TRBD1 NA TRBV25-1 CASSRDSRKGYEQYF TGTGCCAGCAGTCGGGACAGCCGAAAGGGCTACGAGCAGTACTTC